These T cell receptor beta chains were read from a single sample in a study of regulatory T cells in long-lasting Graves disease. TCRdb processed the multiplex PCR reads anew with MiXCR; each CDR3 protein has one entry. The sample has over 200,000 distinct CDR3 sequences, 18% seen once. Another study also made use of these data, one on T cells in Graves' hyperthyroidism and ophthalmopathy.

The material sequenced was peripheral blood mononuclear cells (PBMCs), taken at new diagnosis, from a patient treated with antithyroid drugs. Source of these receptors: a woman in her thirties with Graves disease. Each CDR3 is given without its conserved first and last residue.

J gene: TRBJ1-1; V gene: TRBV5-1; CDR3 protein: ASSLVGGKAEAF
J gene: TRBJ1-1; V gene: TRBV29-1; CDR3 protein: SVTGGWDTEAF
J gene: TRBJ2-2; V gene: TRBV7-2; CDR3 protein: ASSFILGKTGELF
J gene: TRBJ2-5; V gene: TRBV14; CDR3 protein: ASSALAGGATQY
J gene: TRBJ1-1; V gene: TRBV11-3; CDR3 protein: ASSLDRGPPDTEAF
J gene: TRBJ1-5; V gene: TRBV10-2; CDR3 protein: ASRPGGNQPQH
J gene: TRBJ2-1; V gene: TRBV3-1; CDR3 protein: ASSQYGNEQF
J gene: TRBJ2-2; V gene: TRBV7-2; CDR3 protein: ASSSAGGPGTGELF
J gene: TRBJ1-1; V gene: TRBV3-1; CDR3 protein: ASSQDRGALREVEAF
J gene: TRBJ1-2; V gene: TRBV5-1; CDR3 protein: ASKDGAFGVGYT
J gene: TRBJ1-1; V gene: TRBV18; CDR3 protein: ASSPGRGGTEAF
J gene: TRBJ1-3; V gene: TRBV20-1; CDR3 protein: SARPLGGQSGNTIY
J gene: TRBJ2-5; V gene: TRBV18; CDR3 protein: ASSPGQEQETQY
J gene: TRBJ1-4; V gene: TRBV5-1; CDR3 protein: ASSLDSLNEKLF
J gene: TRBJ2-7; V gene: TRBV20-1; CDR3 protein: SARDFNPSGRARYEQY
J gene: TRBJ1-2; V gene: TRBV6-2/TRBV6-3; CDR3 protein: ASTQPQSYGYT
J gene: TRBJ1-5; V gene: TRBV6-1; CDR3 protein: ASREGAIQPQH
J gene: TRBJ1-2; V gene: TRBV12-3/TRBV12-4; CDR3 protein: ASSLAGVNYGYT
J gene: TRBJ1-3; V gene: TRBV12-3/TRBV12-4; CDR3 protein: ASSSGPNSGNTIY
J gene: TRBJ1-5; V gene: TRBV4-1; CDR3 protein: ASSRDRGSGQPQH
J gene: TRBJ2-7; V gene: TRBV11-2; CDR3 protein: ASSFSPTGDYEQY
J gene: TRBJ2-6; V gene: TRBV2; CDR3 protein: ASSRVTGSGANVLT
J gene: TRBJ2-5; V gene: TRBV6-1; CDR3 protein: ASSEEYRETQY
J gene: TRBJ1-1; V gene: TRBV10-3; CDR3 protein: AISEVGVPEAF
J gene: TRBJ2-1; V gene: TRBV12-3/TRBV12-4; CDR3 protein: ASSFETRPRDEQF
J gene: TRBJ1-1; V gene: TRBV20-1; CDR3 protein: SARKGGEAF
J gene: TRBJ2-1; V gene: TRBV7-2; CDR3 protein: AGSSSVGEQF
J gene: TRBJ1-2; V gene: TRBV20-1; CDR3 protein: SAGYRGSNYGYT
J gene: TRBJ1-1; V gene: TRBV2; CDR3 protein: ASSEDRNTEAF
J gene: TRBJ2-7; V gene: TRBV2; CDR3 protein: ASSAGRANEQY
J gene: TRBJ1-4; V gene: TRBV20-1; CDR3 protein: SARHTNEKLF
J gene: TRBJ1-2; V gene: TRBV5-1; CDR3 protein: ASSLASRQGSHGYT
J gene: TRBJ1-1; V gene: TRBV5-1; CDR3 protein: ASSTPSGGAGTEAF
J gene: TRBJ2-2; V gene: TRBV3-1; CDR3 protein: ASSHLPQYRATAGELF
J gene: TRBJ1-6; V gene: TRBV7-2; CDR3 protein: ASSLDSRPSGSPLH
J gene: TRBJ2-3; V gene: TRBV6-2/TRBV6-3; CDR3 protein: ASKLTHTPQGTQY
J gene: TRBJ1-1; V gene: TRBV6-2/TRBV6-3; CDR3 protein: ASSYHTGFVNTEAF
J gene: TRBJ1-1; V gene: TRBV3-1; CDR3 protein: ASSPLQGNTEAF
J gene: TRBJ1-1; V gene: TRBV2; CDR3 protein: ASSPDRDGTEAF
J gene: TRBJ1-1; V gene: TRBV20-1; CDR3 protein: SASHLQEYTEAF
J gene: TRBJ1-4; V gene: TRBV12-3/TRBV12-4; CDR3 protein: ASSFYRDTSNEKLF
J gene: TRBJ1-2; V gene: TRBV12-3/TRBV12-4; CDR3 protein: ASSPMGNYGYT
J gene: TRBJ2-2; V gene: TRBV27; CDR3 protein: ASRRLAGGFGGELF
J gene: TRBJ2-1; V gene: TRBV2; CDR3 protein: ASSTGLAVYNEQF
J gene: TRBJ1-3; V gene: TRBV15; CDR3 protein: ATSREDRGLGNTIY
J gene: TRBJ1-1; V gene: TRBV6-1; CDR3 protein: ASRLTGVKEAF
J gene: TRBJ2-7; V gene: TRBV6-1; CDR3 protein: ASSVNQGRSYEQY
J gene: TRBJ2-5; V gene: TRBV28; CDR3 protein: ASSLGKRFGETQY
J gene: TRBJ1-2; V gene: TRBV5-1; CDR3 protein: ASSSRQGALHGYT
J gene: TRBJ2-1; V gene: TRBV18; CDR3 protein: ASSPESYAGEQF
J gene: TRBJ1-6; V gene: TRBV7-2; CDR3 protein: ASSLQGHSNSPLH
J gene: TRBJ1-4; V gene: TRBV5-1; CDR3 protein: ASSLEPRQSEKLF
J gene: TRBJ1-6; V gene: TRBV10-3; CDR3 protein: AISDGAGNSPLH
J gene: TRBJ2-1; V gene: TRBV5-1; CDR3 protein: ASSFPNENEQF